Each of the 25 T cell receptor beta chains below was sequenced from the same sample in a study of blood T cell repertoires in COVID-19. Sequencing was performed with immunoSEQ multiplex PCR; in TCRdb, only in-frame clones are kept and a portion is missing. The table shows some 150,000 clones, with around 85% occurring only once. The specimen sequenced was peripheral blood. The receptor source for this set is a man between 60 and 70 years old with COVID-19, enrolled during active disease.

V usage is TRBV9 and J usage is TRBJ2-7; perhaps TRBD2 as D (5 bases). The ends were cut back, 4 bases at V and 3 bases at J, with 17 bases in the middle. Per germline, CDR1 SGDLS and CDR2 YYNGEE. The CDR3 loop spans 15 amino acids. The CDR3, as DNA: TGTGCCAGCAGCCCAGGACTCAACCTCCACTACGAGCAGTACTTC. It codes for CASSPGLNLHYEQYF.

The CDR3 DNA reads TGTGCCAGCAGCTTAAGGACACAAATAATGAACACTGAAGCTTTCTTT. It is translated as CASSLRTQIMNTEAFF. This chain links TRBV7-2 with TRBJ1-1; the D gene is possibly TRBD1 (5 bases). In germline, CDR1 is SGHTA, CDR2 FQGNSA. Trimming left V 2 bases short and J 0 bases short, with 13 bases between. The CDR3 sequence is 16 residues long.

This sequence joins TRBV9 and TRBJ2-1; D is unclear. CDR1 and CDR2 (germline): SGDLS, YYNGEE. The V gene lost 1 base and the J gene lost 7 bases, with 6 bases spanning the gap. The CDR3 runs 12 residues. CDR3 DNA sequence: TGTGCCAGCAGCGTAAGAGAAAATGAGCAGTTCTTC. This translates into CASSVRENEQFF. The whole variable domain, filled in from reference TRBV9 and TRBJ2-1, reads DSGVTQTPKHLITATGQRVTLRCSPRSGDLSVYWYQQSLDQGLQFLIQYYNGEERAKGNILERFSAQQFPDLHSELNLSSLELGDSALYFCASSVRENEQFFGPGTRLTVL.

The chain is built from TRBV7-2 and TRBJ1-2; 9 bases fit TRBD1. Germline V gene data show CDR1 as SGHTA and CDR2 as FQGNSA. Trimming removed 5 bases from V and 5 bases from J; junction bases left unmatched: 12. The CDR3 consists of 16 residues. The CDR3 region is CASSMRQGEIWYGYTF. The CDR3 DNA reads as TGTGCCAGCAGCATGCGACAGGGGGAAATATGGTATGGCTACACCTTC.

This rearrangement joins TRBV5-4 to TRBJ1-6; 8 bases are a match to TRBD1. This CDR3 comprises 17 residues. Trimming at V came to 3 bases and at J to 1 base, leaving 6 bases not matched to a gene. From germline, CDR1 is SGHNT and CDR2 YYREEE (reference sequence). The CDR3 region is CASSSGQGSSYNSPLHF. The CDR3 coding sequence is TGTGCCAGCAGCTCAGGACAGGGAAGTTCCTATAATTCACCCCTCCACTTT. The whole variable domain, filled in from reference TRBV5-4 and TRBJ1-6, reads ETGVTQSPTHLIKTRGQQVTLRCSSQSGHNTVSWYQQALGQGPQFIFQYYREEENGRGNFPPRFSGLQFPNYSSELNVNALELDDSALYLCASSSGQGSSYNSPLHFGNGTRLTVT.

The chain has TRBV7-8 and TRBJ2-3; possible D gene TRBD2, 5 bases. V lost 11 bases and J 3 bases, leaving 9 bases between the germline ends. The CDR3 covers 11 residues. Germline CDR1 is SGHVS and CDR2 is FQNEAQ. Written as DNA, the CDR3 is TGTGCCTGTACGGGGACAGATACGCAGTATTTT. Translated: CACTGTDTQYF.

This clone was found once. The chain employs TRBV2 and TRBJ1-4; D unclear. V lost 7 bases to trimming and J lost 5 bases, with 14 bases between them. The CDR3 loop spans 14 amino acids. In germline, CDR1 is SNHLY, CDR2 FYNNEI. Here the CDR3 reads CASKFGPANEKLFF. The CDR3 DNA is TGTGCCAGCAAATTTGGCCCCGCCAATGAAAAACTGTTTTTT.

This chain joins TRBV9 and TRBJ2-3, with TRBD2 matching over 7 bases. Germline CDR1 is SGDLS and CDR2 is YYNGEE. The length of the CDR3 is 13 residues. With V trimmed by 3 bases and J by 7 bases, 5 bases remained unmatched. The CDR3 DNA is TGTGCCAGCAGCGCGACCAGCGGGAATACGCAGTATTTT. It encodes CASSATSGNTQYF.

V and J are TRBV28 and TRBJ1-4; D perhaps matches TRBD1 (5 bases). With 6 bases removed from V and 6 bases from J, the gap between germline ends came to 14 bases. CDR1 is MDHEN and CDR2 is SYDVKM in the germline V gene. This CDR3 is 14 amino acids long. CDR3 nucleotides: TGTGCCAGCAGGATAGGGGCAGGGTATGAAAAACTGTTTTTT. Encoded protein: CASRIGAGYEKLFF.

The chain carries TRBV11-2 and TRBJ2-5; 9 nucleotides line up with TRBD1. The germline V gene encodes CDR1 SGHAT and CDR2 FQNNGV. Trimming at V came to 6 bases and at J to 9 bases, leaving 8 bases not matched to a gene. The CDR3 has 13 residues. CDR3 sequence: CASSTPGQGSQYF. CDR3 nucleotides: TGTGCCAGCAGTACACCGGGACAGGGATCCCAGTACTTC.

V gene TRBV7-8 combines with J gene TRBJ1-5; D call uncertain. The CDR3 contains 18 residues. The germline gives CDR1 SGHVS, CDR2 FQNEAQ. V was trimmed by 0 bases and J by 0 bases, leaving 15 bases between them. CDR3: CASSLAALVQISNQPQHF. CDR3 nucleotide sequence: TGTGCCAGCAGCTTAGCCGCCCTCGTCCAGATTAGCAATCAGCCCCAGCATTTT.

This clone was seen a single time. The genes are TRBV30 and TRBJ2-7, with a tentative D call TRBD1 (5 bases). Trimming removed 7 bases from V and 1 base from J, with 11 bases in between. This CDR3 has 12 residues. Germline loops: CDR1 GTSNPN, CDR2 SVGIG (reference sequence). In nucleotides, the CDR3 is TGTGCCTCCGAGGACAATTCCTACGAGCAGTACTTC. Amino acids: CASEDNSYEQYF.

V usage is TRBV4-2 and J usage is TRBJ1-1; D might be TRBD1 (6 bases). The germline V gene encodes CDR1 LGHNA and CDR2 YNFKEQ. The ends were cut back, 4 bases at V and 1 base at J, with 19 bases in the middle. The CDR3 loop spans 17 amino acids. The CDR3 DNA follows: TGTGCCAGCAGCCCCTTACAGACAGGTAGTAGGAACACTGAAGCTTTCTTT. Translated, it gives CASSPLQTGSRNTEAFF.

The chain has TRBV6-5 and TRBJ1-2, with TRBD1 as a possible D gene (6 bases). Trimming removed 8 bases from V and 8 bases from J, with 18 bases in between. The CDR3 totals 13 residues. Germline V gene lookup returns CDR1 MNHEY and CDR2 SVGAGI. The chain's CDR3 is CASSRDTPMGYTF. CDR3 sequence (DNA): TGTGCCAGCTCCCGGGACACCCCTATGGGCTACACCTTC.

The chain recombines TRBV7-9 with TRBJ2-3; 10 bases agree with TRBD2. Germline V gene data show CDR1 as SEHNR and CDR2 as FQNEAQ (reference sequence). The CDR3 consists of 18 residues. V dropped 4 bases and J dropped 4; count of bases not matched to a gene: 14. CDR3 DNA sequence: TGTGCCAGCAGCTCCCGTCATCGGACTAGCGGTCCGGCAGATACGCAGTATTTT. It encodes CASSSRHRTSGPADTQYF. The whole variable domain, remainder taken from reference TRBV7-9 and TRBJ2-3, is DTGVSQNPRHKITKRGQNVTFRCDPISEHNRLYWYRQTLGQGPEFLTYFQNEAQLEKSRLLSDRFSAERPKGSFSTLEIQRTEQGDSAMYLCASSSRHRTSGPADTQYFGPGTRLTVL.

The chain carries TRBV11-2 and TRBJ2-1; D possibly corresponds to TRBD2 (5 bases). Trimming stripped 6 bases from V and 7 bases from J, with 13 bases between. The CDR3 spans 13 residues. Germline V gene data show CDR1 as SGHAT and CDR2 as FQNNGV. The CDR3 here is CASSSGMGNEQFF. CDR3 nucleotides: TGTGCCAGCAGTTCCGGGATGGGTAATGAGCAGTTCTTC.

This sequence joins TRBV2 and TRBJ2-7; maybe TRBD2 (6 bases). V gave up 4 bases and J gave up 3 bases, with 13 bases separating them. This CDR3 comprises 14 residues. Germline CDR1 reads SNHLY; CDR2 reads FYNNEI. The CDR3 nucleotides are TGTGCCAGCAGTGGGACTACCGTGAACTACGAGCAGTACTTC. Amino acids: CASSGTTVNYEQYF.

CDR3 in amino acids: CASGLSGSDTGELFF. The CDR3 DNA sequence: TGTGCCAGCGGCCTTAGCGGGAGTGACACCGGGGAGCTGTTTTTT. The chain couples TRBV4-2 to TRBJ2-2; 9 bases are a match to TRBD2. The CDR3 spans 15 residues. Looked up from germline, CDR1 is LGHNA and CDR2 is YNFKEQ. V lost 8 bases, J lost 3 bases, and 7 bases stayed unmatched.

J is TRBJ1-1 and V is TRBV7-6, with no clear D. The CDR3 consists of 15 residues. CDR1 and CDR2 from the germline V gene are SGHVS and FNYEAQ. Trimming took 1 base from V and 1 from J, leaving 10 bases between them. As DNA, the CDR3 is TGTGCCAGCAGCTTAGATGAGAGGGCGAACACTGAAGCTTTCTTT. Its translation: CASSLDERANTEAFF.

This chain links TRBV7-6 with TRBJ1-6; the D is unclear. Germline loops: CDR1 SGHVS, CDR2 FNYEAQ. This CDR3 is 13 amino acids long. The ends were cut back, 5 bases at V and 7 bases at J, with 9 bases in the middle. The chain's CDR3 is CASSPAANSPLHF. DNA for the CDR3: TGTGCCAGCAGCCCAGCGGCAAATTCACCCCTCCACTTT.

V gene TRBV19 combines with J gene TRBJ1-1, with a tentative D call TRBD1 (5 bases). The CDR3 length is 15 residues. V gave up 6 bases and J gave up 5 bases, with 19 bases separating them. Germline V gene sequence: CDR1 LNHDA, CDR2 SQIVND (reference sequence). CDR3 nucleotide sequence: TGTGCCAGTAGAGAGGGGACGGGGGGAAGGACTGAAGCTTTCTTT. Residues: CASREGTGGRTEAFF.

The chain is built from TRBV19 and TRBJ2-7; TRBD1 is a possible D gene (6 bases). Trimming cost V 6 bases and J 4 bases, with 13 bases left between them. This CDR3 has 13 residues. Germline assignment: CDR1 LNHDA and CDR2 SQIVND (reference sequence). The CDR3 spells CASRSQGRYEQYF. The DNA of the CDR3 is TGTGCCAGTAGAAGCCAGGGGAGATACGAGCAGTACTTC.

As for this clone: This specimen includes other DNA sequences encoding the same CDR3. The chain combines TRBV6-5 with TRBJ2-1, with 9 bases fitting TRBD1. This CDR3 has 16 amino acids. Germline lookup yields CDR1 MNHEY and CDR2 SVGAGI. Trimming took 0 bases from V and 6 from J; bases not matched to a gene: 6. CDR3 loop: CASSYSMGQGVNEQFF. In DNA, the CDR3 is TGTGCCAGCAGTTACTCGATGGGACAGGGCGTCAATGAGCAGTTCTTC.

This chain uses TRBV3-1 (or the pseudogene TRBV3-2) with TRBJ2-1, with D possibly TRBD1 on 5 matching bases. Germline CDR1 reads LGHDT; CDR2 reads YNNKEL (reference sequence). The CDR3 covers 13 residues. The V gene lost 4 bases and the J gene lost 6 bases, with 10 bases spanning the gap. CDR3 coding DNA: TGTGCCAGCAGCCTTCTCACAGGCAATGAGCAGTTCTTC. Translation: CASSLLTGNEQFF.

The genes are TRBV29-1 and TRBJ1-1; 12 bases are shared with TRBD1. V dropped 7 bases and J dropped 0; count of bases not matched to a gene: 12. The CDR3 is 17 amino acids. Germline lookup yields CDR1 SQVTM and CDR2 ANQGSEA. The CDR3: CSAVPGQGARVNTEAFF. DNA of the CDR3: TGCAGCGCTGTCCCGGGACAGGGGGCGCGGGTGAACACTGAAGCTTTCTTT.